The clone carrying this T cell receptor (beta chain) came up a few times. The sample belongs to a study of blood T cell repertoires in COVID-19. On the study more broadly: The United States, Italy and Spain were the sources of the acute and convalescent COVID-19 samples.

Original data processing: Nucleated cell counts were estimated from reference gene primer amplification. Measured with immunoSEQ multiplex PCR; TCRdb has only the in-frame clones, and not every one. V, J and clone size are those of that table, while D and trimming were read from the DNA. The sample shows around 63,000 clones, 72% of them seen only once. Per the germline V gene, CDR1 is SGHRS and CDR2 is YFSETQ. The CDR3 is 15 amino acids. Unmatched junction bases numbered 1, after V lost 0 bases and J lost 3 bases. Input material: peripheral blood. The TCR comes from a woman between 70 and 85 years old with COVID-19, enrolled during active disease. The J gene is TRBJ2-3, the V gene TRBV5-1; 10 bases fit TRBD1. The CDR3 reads CASSLGTGGTDTQYF. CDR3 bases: TGCGCCAGCAGCTTGGGGACAGGGGGGACAGATACGCAGTATTTT.